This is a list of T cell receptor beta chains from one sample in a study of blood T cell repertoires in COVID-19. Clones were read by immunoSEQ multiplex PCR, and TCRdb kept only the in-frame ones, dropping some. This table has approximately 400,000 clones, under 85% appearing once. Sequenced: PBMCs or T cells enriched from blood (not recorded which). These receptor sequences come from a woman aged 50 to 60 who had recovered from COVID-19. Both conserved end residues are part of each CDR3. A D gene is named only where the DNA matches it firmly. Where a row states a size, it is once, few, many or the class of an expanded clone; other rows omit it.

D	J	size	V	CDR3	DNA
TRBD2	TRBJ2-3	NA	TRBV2	CASSLTSGGRDTQYF	TGTGCCAGCAGCTTGACTAGCGGGGGGCGGGATACGCAGTATTTT
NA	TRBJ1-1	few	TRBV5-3	CARSAGLRPTQMNTEAFF	TGTGCCAGAAGCGCGGGCCTACGTCCAACCCAGATGAACACTGAAGCTTTCTTT
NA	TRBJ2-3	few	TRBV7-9	CASSLALTSTDTQYF	TGTGCCAGCAGCTTAGCTCTGACTAGCACAGATACGCAGTATTTT
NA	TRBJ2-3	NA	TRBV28	CASSLPSGGRNTDTQYF	TGTGCCAGCAGTTTGCCCTCCGGGGGGCGCAACACAGATACGCAGTATTTT
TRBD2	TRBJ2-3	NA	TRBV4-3	CASSQVSGATDTQYF	TGCGCCAGCAGCCAAGTTAGCGGGGCCACAGATACGCAGTATTTT
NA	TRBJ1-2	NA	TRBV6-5	CAASGRANYGYTF	TGTGCCGCCAGCGGACGGGCTAACTATGGCTACACCTTC
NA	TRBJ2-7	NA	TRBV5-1	CASTLGAFTDEQYF	TGCGCCAGCACGCTAGGGGCCTTCACCGACGAGCAGTACTTC
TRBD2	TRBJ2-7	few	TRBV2	CASTLAGDYEQYF	TGTGCCAGCACCCTAGCGGGAGATTACGAGCAGTACTTC
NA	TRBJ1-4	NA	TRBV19	CASSMSGGSRSEKLFF	TGTGCCAGTAGTATGTCGGGTGGGTCGCGAAGTGAAAAACTGTTTTTT
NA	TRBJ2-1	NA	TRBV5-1	CASRGGTGPGGNEQFF	TGCGCCAGCAGAGGGGGAACCGGGCCGGGGGGCAATGAGCAGTTCTTC
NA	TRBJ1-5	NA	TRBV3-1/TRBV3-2	CASSQAAGNQPQHF	TGTGCCAGCAGCCAAGCGGCAGGGAATCAGCCCCAGCATTTT
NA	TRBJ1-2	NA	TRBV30	CASPPRGGESGYGYTF	TGTGCCTCCCCACCCCGAGGAGGGGAGAGTGGCTATGGCTACACCTTC
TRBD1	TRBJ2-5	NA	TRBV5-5	CASSLGDRGGETQYF	TGTGCCAGCAGCTTGGGGGACAGGGGCGGAGAGACCCAGTACTTC
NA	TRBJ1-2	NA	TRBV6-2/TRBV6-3	CASSGTEGGGYTF	TGTGCCAGCAGTGGTACTGAGGGCGGAGGCTACACCTTC
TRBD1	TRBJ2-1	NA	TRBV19	CASSAGGIFYNEQFF	TGTGCCAGTAGCGCAGGGGGAATTTTCTACAATGAGCAGTTCTTC
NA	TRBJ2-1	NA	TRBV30	CAWAVGQLNEQFF	TGTGCCTGGGCGGTGGGGCAGCTCAATGAGCAGTTCTTC
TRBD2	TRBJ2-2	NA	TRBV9	CASSPRPVLAGGLGGELFF	TGTGCCAGCAGCCCTAGACCCGTTCTAGCGGGAGGCCTCGGCGGGGAGCTGTTTTTT
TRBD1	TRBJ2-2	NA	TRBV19	CASSIWGQGDTGELFF	TGTGCCAGTAGTATATGGGGTCAGGGGGACACCGGGGAGCTGTTTTTT
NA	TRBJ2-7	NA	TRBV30	CAWGYVASYEQYF	TGTGCCTGGGGATACGTAGCCTCCTACGAGCAGTACTTC
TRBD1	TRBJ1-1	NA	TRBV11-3	CASSPRTGFNTEAFF	TGTGCCAGCAGCCCCCGGACAGGGTTTAACACTGAAGCTTTCTTT
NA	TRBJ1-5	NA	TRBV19	CASRPPGYENQPQHF	TGTGCCAGCCGCCCCCCAGGGTATGAGAATCAGCCCCAGCATTTT
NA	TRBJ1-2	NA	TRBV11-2	CASSLDGAYYGYTF	TGTGCCAGCAGCTTAGATGGGGCATACTATGGCTACACCTTC
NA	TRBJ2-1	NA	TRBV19	CASKIRGNYNEQFF	TGTGCCAGTAAGATCCGCGGGAACTACAATGAGCAGTTCTTC
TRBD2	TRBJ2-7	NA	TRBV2	CASSVLGGGLAGYEQYF	TGTGCCAGCAGTGTACTCGGAGGAGGACTAGCAGGATACGAGCAGTACTTC
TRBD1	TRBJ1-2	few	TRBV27	CASSTSGTGINYGYTF	TGTGCCAGCAGTACTTCCGGGACAGGGATAAACTATGGCTACACCTTC
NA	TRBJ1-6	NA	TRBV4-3	CASSQDHEGPNSPLHF	TGCGCCAGCAGCCAAGATCATGAGGGCCCAAATTCACCCCTCCACTTT
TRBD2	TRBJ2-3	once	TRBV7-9	CASSRKTGTSGSTDTQYF	TGTGCCAGCAGCCGGAAAACCGGGACTAGCGGGAGTACAGATACGCAGTATTTT
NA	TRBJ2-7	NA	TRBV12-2	CASRNALQGDGRFANEQYF	TGTGCAAGTCGAAATGCCCTACAGGGGGATGGAAGATTCGCCAACGAGCAGTACTTC
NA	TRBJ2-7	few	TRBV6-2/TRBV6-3	CASSRGGSYEQYF	TGTGCCAGCAGCAGGGGGGGTTCCTACGAGCAGTACTTC
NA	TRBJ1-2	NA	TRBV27	CASSLSQGGYYGYTF	TGTGCCAGCAGTTTATCGCAGGGAGGTTACTATGGCTACACCTTC
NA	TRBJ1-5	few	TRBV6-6	CASRPPGTWGNQPQHF	TGTGCCAGCAGACCTCCGGGAACCTGGGGCAATCAGCCCCAGCATTTT
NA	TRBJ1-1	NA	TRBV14	CASSRATHSRAAEAFF	TGTGCCAGCAGCCGCGCCACACACTCCAGAGCGGCTGAAGCTTTCTTT
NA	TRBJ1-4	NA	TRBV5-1	CASSLSTGDSLEKLFF	TGCGCCAGCAGCCTCTCGACAGGAGACAGCCTTGAAAAACTGTTTTTT
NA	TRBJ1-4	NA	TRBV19	CASSPLWQGTPTNEKLFF	TGTGCCAGTAGTCCACTTTGGCAGGGGACCCCAACTAATGAAAAACTGTTTTTT
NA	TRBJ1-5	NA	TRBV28	CASSSSPGNQPQHF	TGTGCCAGCAGTTCCTCCCCAGGCAATCAGCCCCAGCATTTT
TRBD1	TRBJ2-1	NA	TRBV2	CASWTGTFTYNEQFF	TGTGCCAGCTGGACAGGAACTTTCACATACAATGAGCAGTTCTTC
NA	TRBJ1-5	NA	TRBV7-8	CASSLAGQTYSNQPQHF	TGTGCCAGCAGCTTAGCAGGACAGACATATAGCAATCAGCCCCAGCATTTT
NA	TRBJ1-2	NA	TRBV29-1	CSVGQLYGYTF	TGCAGCGTTGGACAGCTTTATGGCTACACCTTC
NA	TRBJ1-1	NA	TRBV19	CASSTQGSPEAFF	TGTGCCAGTAGCACTCAGGGATCCCCTGAAGCTTTCTTT
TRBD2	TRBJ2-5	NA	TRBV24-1	CATSDRAGGKETQYF	TGTGCCACCAGTGATAGGGCGGGGGGGAAAGAGACCCAGTACTTC
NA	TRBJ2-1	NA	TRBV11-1	CASSSPAREQFF	TGTGCCAGCAGCTCACCCGCGCGTGAGCAGTTCTTC
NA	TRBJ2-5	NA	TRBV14	CASSQASKTQYF	TGTGCCAGCAGCCAAGCGAGCAAGACCCAGTACTTC